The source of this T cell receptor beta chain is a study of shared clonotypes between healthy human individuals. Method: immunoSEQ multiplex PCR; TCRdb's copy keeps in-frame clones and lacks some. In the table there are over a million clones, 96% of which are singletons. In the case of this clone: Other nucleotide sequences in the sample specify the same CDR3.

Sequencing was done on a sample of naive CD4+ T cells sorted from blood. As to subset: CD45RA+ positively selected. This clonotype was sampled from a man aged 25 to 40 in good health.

The chain's CDR3 is CASSLSVSSYNEQFF. The CDR3 nucleotides are TGTGCCAGCAGTTTATCCGTAAGCTCCTACAATGAGCAGTTCTTC. The chain links TRBV28 to TRBJ2-1; D remains ambiguous. In germline, CDR1 is MDHEN, CDR2 SYDVKM. The CDR3 has 15 residues. V lost 1 base to trimming and J lost 0 bases, with 7 bases between them.